This TCR beta chain was captured by sequencing in a study of naive and memory T cell subsets. Overall study results and limits: Clonotypes are single alpha or beta chains, not paired receptors. Over 85% of naive TCR sequences appeared only once after error correction, unlike memory subsets. Gini index rose across naive, CM, EM and EMRA in CD4 and CD8.

The sample holds many counts of this clonotype. Antigen: not known. CDR3 length: 15 amino acids. Deletions cut 4 bases from V and 7 bases from J, with 20 bases between. The germline CDR1 and CDR2 sequences are DFQATT and SNEGSKA (reference sequence). Both TRBC1 and TRBC2 were covered by a beta constant-region primer of two equimolar oligonucleotides. Ligated cDNA was amplified by four rounds of PCR with nested alpha and beta constant-region primers and SP2. From the UMI-ligation and nested PCR reads, TCRdb called clonotypes with MiXCR, one entry per CDR3 protein. Here the sample spans approximately 16,000 distinct CDR3 sequences, 8% to 9.5% being singletons.

This receptor was obtained from a human donor in good health. Sample: central memory CD8+ T cells from blood. The chain links TRBV20-1 to TRBJ2-1; D is ambiguous. CDR3 sequence reads: CSATTVTGNGNEQFF. DNA of the CDR3: TGCAGTGCTACCACAGTAACCGGCAATGGTAATGAGCAGTTCTTC.